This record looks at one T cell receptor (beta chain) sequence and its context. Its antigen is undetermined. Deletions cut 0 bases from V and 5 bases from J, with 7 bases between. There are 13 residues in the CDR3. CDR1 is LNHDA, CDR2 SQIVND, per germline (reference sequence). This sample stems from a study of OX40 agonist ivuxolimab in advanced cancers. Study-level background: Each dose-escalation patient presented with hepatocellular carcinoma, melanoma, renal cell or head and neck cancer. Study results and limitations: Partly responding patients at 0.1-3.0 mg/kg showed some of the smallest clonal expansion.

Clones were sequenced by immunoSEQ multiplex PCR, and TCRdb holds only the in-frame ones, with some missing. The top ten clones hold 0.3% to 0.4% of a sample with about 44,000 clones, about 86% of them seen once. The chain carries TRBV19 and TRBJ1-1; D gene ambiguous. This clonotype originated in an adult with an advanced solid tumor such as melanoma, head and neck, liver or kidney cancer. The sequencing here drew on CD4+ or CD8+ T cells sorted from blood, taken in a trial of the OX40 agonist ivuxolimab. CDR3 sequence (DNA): TGTGCCAGTAGTATAGAGCCGGAGACTGAAGCTTTCTTT. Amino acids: CASSIEPETEAFF.